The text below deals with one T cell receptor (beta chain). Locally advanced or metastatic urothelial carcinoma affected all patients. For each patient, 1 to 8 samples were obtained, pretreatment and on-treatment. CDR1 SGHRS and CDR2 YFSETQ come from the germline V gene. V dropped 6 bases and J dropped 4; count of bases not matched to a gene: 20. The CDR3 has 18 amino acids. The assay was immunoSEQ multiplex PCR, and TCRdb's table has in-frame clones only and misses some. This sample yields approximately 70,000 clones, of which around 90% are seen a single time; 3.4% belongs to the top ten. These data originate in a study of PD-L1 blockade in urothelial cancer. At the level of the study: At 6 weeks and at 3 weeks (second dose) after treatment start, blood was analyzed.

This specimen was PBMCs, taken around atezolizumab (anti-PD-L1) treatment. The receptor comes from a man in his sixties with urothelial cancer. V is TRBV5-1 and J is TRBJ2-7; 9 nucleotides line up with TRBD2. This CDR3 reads CASNLTFPGTSSYYEQYF. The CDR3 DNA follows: TGCGCCAGCAACCTGACGTTCCCGGGGACTAGCAGTTATTACGAGCAGTACTTC.